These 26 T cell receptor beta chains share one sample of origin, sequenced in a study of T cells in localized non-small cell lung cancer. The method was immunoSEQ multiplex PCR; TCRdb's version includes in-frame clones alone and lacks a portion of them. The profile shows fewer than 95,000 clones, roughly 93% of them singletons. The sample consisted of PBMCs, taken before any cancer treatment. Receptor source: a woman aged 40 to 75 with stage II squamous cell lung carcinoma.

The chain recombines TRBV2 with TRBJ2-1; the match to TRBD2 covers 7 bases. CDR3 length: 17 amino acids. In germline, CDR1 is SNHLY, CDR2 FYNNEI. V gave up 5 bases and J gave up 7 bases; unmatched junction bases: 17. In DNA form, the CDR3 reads TGTGCCAGCAGTAACCAGGTTTCGGGGGGTAATTTTAATGAGCAGTTCTTC. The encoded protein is CASSNQVSGGNFNEQFF.

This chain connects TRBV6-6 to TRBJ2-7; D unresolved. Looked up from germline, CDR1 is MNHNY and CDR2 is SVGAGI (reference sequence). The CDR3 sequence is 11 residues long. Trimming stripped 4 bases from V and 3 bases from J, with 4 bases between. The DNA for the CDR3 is TGTGCCAGCAGTTCGAACTACGAGCAGTACTTC. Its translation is CASSSNYEQYF.

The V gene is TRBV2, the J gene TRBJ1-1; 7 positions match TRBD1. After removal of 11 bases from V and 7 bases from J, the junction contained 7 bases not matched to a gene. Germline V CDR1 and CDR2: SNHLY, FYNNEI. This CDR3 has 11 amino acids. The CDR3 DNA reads TGTGCCGGAGGGACAGCCATTGAAGCTTTCTTT. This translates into CAGGTAIEAFF.

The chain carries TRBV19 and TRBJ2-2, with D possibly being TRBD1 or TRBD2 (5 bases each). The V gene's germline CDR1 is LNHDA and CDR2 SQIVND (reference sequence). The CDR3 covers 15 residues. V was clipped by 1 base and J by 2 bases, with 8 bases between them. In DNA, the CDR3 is TGTGCCAGTAGTATAGGAGGGACCAACACCGGGGAGCTGTTTTTT. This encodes CASSIGGTNTGELFF. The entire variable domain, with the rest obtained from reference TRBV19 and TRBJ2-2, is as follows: DGGITQSPKYLFRKEGQNVTLSCEQNLNHDAMYWYRQDPGQGLRLIYYSQIVNDFQKGDIAEGYSVSREKKESFPLTVTSAQKNPTAFYLCASSIGGTNTGELFFGEGSRLTVL.

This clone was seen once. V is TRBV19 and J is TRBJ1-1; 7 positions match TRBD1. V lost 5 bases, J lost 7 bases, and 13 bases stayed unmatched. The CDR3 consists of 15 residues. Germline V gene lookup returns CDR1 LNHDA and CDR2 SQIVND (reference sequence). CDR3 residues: CASSPGGQLPIEAFF. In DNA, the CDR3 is TGTGCCAGTAGTCCGGGGGGACAGCTCCCTATTGAAGCTTTCTTT.

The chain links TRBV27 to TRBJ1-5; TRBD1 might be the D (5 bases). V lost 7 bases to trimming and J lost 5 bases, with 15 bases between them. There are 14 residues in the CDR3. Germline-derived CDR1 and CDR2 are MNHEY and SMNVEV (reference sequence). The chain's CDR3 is CASKAPGSYQPQHF. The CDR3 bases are TGTGCCAGCAAGGCCCCAGGGTCCTATCAGCCCCAGCATTTT.

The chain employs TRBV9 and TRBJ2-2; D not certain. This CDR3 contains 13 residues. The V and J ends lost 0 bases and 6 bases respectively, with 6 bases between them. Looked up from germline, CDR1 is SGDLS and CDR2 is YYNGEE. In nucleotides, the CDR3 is TGTGCCAGCAGCGTAGGGTTATCCGGGGAGCTGTTTTTT. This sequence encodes CASSVGLSGELFF.

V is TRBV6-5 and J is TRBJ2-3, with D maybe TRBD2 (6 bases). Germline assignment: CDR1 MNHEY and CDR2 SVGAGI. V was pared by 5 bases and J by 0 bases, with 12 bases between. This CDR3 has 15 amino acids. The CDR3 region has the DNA TGTGCCAGCAGTCTACTAGCCGCTAGCACAGATACGCAGTATTTT. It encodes CASSLLAASTDTQYF.

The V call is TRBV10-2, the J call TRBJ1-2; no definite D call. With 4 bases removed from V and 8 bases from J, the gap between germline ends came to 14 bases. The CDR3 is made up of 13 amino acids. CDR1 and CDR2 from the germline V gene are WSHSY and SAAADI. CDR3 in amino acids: CASSVDRSSGYTF. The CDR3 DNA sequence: TGCGCCAGCAGTGTAGACCGATCGAGCGGCTACACCTTC.

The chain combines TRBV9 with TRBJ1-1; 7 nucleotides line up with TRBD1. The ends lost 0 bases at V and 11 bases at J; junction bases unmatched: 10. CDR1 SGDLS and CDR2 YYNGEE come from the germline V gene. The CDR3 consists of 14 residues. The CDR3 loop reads CASSVGPQGLGAFF. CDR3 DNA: TGTGCCAGCAGCGTAGGTCCACAGGGGTTAGGCGCTTTCTTT.

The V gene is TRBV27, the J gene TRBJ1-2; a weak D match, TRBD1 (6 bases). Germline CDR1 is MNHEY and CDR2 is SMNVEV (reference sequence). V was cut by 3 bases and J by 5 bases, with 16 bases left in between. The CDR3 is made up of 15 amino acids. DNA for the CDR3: TGTGCCAGCAGTTTCGGGGGCCCACCGCTATATGGCTACACCTTC. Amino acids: CASSFGGPPLYGYTF.

As DNA, the CDR3 is TGTGCCAGCAGTCCACAGGTCCGCTATGGCTACACCTTC. Residues: CASSPQVRYGYTF. V and J are TRBV2 and TRBJ1-2; the D gene is possibly TRBD1 (5 bases). Looked up from germline, CDR1 is SNHLY and CDR2 is FYNNEI. V lost 5 bases and J 4 bases, leaving 11 bases between the germline ends. The CDR3 sequence is 13 residues long.

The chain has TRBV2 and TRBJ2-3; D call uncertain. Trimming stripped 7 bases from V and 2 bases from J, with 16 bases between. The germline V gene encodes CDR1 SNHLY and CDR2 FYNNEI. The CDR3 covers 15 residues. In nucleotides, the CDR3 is TGTGCCAGCACCGAGCTGGGTTCGGTCACAGATACGCAGTATTTT. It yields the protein CASTELGSVTDTQYF.

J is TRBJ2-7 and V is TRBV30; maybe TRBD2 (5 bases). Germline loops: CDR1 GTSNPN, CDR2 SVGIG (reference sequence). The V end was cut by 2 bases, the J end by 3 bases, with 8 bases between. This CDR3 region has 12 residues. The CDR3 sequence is CAWSRGSYEQYF. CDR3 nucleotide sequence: TGTGCCTGGAGTCGGGGAAGCTACGAGCAGTACTTC.

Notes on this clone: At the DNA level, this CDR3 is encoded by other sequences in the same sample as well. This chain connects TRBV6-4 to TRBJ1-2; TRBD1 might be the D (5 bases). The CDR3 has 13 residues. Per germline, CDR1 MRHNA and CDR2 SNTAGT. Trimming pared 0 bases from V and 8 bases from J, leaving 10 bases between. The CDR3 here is CASSDSGGRGYTF. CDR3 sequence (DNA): TGTGCCAGCAGTGACTCCGGGGGAAGAGGCTACACCTTC.

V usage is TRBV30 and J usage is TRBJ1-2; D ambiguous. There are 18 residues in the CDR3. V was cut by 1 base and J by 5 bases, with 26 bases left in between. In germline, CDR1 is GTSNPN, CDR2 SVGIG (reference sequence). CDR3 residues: CAWSGLGISRATSYGYTF. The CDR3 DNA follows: TGTGCCTGGAGTGGTCTGGGTATCTCTAGGGCCACCTCATATGGCTACACCTTC.

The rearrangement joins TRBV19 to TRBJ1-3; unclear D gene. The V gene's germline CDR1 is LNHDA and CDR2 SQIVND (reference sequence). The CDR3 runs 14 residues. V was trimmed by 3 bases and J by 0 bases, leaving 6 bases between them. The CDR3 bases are TGTGCCAGTAGTATCCGGAACTCTGGAAACACCATATATTTT. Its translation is CASSIRNSGNTIYF.

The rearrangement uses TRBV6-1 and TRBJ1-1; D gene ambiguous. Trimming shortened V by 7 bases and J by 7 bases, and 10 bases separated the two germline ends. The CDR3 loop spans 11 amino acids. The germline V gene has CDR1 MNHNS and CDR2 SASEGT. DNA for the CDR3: TGTGCCAGCAAAACCCAGAATGAAGCTTTCTTT. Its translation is CASKTQNEAFF.

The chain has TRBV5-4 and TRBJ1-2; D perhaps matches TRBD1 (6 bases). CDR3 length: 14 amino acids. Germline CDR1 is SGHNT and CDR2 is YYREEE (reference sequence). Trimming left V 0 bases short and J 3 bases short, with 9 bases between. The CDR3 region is CASSLGGADYGYTF. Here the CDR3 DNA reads TGTGCCAGCAGCTTGGGGGGGGCGGACTATGGCTACACCTTC.

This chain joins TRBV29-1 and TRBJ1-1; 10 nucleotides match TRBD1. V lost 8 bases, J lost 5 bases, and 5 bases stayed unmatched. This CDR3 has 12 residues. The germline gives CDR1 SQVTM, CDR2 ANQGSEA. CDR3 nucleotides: TGCAGCATTGGGACAGGGGTTACTGAAGCTTTCTTT. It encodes CSIGTGVTEAFF.

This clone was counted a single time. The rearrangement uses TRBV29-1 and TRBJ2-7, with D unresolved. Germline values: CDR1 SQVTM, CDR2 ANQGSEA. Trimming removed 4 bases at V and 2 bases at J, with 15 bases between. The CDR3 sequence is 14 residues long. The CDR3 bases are TGCAGCGTTGTGCGTTCTACTCTACCCTACGAGCAGTACTTC. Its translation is CSVVRSTLPYEQYF.

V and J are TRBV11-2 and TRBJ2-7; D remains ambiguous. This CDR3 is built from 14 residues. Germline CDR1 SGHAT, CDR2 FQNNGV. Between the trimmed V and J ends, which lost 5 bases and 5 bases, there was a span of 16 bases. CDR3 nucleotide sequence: TGTGCCAGCAGCCAGCCGGTTCATGAGGACGAGCAGTACTTC. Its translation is CASSQPVHEDEQYF.

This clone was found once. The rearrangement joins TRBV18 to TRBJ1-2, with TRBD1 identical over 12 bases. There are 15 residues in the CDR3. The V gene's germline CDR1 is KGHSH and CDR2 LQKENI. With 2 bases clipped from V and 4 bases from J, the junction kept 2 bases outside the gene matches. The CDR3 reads CASSPGTGGSYGYTF. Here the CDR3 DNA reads TGTGCCAGCTCACCAGGGACAGGGGGCAGCTATGGCTACACCTTC.

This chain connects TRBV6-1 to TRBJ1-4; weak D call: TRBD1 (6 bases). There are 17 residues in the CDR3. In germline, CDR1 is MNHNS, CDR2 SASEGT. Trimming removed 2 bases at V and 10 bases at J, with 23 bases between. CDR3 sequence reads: CASSERRRGGTPGKLFF. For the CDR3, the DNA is TGTGCCAGCAGTGAAAGAAGGCGAGGGGGGACTCCCGGAAAACTGTTTTTT.

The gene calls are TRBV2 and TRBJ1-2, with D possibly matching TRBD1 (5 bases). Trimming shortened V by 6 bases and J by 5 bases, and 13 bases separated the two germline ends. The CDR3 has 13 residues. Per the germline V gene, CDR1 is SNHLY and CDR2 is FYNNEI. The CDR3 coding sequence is TGTGCCAGCAGCGGCAGGGTGGTTTATGGCTACACCTTC. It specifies CASSGRVVYGYTF.

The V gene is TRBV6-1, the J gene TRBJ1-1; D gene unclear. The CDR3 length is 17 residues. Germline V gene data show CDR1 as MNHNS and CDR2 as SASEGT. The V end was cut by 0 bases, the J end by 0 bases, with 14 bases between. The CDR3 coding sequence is TGTGCCAGCAGTGAAGCTAGGGTAGGACCGTTGAACACTGAAGCTTTCTTT. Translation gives CASSEARVGPLNTEAFF.